What follows describes a single TCR beta chain. The entry originates in a study of PD-1 and CTLA-4 blockade in melanoma. The protocol was immunoSEQ multiplex PCR, while the TCRdb copy is restricted to in-frame clones and leaves out a portion. The table lists tens of thousands of clones, around 93% of them singletons. The V end was cut by 4 bases, the J end by 3 bases, with 15 bases between. CDR1 is MGHRA, CDR2 YSYEKL, per germline. There are 15 residues in the CDR3. The sequence came from a human donor with melanoma. The sequences come from CD8+ T cells from peripheral blood, collected from a patient given anti-PD-1 treatment. This chain joins TRBV4-1 and TRBJ1-1; D remains unclear. The DNA of the CDR3 is TGCGCCAGCAGCCCTGGGCTAGAGGGTTACACTGAAGCTTTCTTT. Translated, it gives CASSPGLEGYTEAFF.